Listed below are T cell receptor beta chains from one sample, sequenced in a study of OX40 agonist ivuxolimab in advanced cancers. TCRdb keeps only in-frame clones here, not all; method: immunoSEQ multiplex PCR. The data hold about 68,000 clones, with around 93% observed a single time. Material: CD4+ or CD8+ T cells sorted from blood, obtained in a trial of the OX40 agonist ivuxolimab. All receptors derive from an adult with an advanced solid tumor such as melanoma, head and neck, liver or kidney cancer. The CDR3 runs from the conserved cysteine through the conserved F or W. D genes are given only for firm matches. Only part of the rows carry a size: once, few, many, or a class if the clone is expanded.

cdr3_aa cdr3_nt j_call d_call v_call clone_size
CASSSWESYEQYF TGTGCCAGCAGCTCCTGGGAATCCTACGAGCAGTACTTC TRBJ2-7 . TRBV6-5 .
CSVGIYTGELFF TGCAGCGTTGGTATATACACCGGGGAGCTGTTTTTT TRBJ2-2 . TRBV29-1 once
CSVIDSYNQPQHF TGCAGCGTTATAGACAGCTACAATCAGCCCCAGCATTTT TRBJ1-5 . TRBV29-1 .
CASSLDQLGELFF TGTGCCAGCAGCTTAGATCAGCTGGGGGAGCTGTTTTTT TRBJ2-2 . TRBV11-3 .
CASSDGTGVPGELFF TGTGCCAGCAGCGACGGGACAGGGGTCCCCGGGGAGCTGTTTTTT TRBJ2-2 TRBD1 TRBV5-4 .
CATSRDSSGGQVYYEQYF TGTGCCACCAGCAGAGATAGTTCGGGGGGTCAGGTGTACTACGAGCAGTACTTC TRBJ2-7 TRBD2 TRBV15 .
CASSPRLSVYNEQFF TGTGCCAGCAGCCCCCGTTTATCTGTATACAATGAGCAGTTCTTC TRBJ2-1 . TRBV5-4 .
CASSGGTGGVGNTQYF TGTGCCAGCAGTGGTGGGACAGGGGGCGTCGGAAATACGCAGTATTTT TRBJ2-3 TRBD1 TRBV6-1 .
CATSRERYSYNEQFF TGTGCCACCAGCAGAGAGAGGTACTCCTACAATGAGCAGTTCTTC TRBJ2-1 . TRBV15 .
CASSELGIVGANYGYTF TGTGCCAGCAGCGAATTGGGGATAGTAGGGGCTAACTATGGCTACACCTTC TRBJ1-2 . TRBV9 .
CASALTGGTDTQYF TGTGCTAGTGCCCTGACAGGTGGCACAGATACGCAGTATTTT TRBJ2-3 . TRBV12-5 .
CASSPSDRGHTEAFF TGTGCCAGCAGTCCTTCCGACAGGGGGCACACTGAAGCTTTCTTT TRBJ1-1 TRBD1 TRBV5-6 .
CSVEERPGQGFTEAFF TGCAGCGTTGAAGAACGTCCGGGACAGGGATTCACTGAAGCTTTCTTT TRBJ1-1 TRBD1 TRBV29-1 .
CASSLMAGAGDTQYF TGTGCCAGCAGCTTAATGGCGGGAGCGGGAGATACGCAGTATTTT TRBJ2-3 TRBD2 TRBV7-2 once
CASSLAGMIGHEQYF TGTGCCAGCAGTTTAGCGGGGATGATTGGCCACGAGCAGTACTTC TRBJ2-7 . TRBV28 .
CASSLDSLRGGQETQYF TGCGCCAGCAGCTTGGATAGCCTGAGAGGGGGCCAAGAGACCCAGTACTTC TRBJ2-5 . TRBV5-1 once
CASTAQETQYF TGTGCCAGCACCGCACAAGAGACCCAGTACTTC TRBJ2-5 . TRBV7-2 .
CASQTRKPLHF TGTGCCAGCCAAACTCGAAAACCCCTCCACTTT TRBJ1-6 . TRBV5-4 .
CASSLDARLAGGEQYF TGCGCCAGCAGCTTGGACGCTCGACTAGCGGGAGGCGAGCAGTACTTC TRBJ2-7 TRBD2 TRBV5-1 .
CASSDFMGADTQYF TGTGCCAGCAGTGATTTTATGGGGGCAGATACGCAGTATTTT TRBJ2-3 . TRBV2 once
CASWTGRESSGNTIYF TGTGCCAGCTGGACAGGGCGAGAAAGTTCTGGAAACACCATATATTTT TRBJ1-3 TRBD1 TRBV5-4 .
CASSYQDRGGGYTF TGTGCCAGCAGTTATCAGGACAGGGGAGGTGGCTACACCTTC TRBJ1-2 TRBD1 TRBV6-5 once
CASKGPQETQYF TGTGCCAGCAAGGGACCCCAAGAGACCCAGTACTTC TRBJ2-5 . TRBV6-6 .
CASSLTGGYTF TGTGCCAGCAGCTTGACCGGCGGCTACACCTTC TRBJ1-2 . TRBV7-9 .
CASRQQGSYGYTF TGTGCCAGCAGACAGCAGGGGTCGTATGGCTACACCTTC TRBJ1-2 . TRBV11-2 .
CASSPRQGSGTEAFF TGTGCCAGCAGCCCGCGACAGGGTTCGGGGACTGAAGCTTTCTTT TRBJ1-1 TRBD1 TRBV7-2 .
CASSDRGAGNSPLHF TGTGCCAGCAGTGACCGGGGGGCTGGAAATTCACCCCTCCACTTT TRBJ1-6 . TRBV6-4 .
CASGPRDATYEQYF TGTGCTAGTGGCCCCCGGGACGCAACCTACGAGCAGTACTTC TRBJ2-7 . TRBV12-5 .
CASSLSGLAGAGGEFF TGTGCCAGCAGCTTGAGCGGACTAGCGGGAGCAGGGGGCGAATTCTTC TRBJ2-1 TRBD2 TRBV5-5 .
CASSPGTRLQETQYF TGTGCCAGCAGCCCCGGGACTAGATTACAAGAGACCCAGTACTTC TRBJ2-5 TRBD2 TRBV28 .
CATSRGGRLNEQFF TGTGCCACCAGCAGAGGTGGACGGCTCAATGAGCAGTTCTTC TRBJ2-1 . TRBV15 .
CASSVTGTSGTQETQYF TGTGCCAGCAGCGTCACCGGGACTAGCGGTACCCAAGAGACCCAGTACTTC TRBJ2-5 TRBD2 TRBV5-5 once
CASSDSGNVYEQYF TGCGCCAGCAGTGATTCCGGGAACGTCTACGAGCAGTACTTC TRBJ2-7 . TRBV10-1 .
CASILNRGFGNTIYF TGTGCCAGCATCCTCAACAGGGGGTTTGGAAACACCATATATTTT TRBJ1-3 TRBD1 TRBV2 .
CASSQLGVYEQYF TGTGCCAGCAGTCAACTAGGAGTTTACGAGCAGTACTTC TRBJ2-7 . TRBV6-1 .
CASRRDRGPSSGYTF TGTGCCAGCAGGCGCGACAGGGGGCCATCATCTGGCTACACCTTC TRBJ1-2 TRBD1 TRBV2 .
CASSQDLRAYEQYF TGTGCCAGCAGCCAAGATCTACGGGCCTACGAGCAGTACTTC TRBJ2-7 . TRBV4-2 .
CSVEERTKSSYEQYF TGCAGCGTTGAGGAAAGGACTAAGAGCTCCTACGAGCAGTACTTC TRBJ2-7 . TRBV29-1 .
CASLDSMNTEAFF TGTGCCAGCTTGGACAGCATGAACACTGAAGCTTTCTTT TRBJ1-1 . TRBV6-6 .
CASSATGGAMLRYTF TGTGCCAGCAGTGCTACAGGGGGCGCGATGCTCCGCTACACCTTC TRBJ1-2 TRBD1 TRBV6-4 .
CASSLSPTSGRGADTQYF TGTGCCAGCAGTTTATCGCCCACTAGCGGGAGGGGGGCAGATACGCAGTATTTT TRBJ2-3 TRBD2 TRBV27 .
CASNRQKVNTEAFF TGTGCCAGCAACAGACAGAAAGTGAACACTGAAGCTTTCTTT TRBJ1-1 . TRBV6-5 .
CASSLNPWGNQPQHF TGCGCCAGCAGCTTAAATCCCTGGGGGAATCAGCCCCAGCATTTT TRBJ1-5 . TRBV5-1 .
CASGGSTGDSPLHF TGTGCCAGCGGGGGGTCCACAGGAGATTCACCCCTCCACTTT TRBJ1-6 . TRBV11-2 .
CASSPRQGLGLYEQYF TGCGCCAGCAGCCCCCGACAGGGATTAGGGTTGTACGAGCAGTACTTC TRBJ2-7 TRBD1 TRBV5-1 once